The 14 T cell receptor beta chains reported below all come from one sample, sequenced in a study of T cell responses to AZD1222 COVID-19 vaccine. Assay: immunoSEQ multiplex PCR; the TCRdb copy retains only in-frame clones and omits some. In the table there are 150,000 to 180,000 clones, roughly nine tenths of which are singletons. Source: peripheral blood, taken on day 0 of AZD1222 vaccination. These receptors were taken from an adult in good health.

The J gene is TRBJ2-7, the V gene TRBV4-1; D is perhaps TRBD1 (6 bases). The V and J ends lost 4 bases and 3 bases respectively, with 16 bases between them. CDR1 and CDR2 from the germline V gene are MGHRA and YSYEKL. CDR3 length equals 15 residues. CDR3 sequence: CASSPPDDRLYEQYF. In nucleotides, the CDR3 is TGCGCCAGCAGCCCCCCAGACGACAGGCTCTACGAGCAGTACTTC.

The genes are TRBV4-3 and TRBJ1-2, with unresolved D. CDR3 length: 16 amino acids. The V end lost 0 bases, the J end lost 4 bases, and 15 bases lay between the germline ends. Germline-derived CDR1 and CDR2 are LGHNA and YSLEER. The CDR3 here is CASSQDYQAQFYGYTF. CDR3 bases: TGCGCCAGCAGCCAAGATTACCAGGCACAATTCTATGGCTACACCTTC.

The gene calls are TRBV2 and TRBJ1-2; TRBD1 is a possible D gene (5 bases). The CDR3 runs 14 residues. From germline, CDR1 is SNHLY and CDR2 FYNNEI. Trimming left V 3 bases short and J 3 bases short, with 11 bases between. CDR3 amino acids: CASSDPRDDYGYTF. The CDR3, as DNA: TGTGCCAGCAGTGACCCCAGGGATGACTATGGCTACACCTTC.

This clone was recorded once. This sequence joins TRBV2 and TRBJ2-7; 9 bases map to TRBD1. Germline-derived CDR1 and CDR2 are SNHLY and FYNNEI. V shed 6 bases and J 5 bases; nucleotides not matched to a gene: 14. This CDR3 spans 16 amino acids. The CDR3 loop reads CASREEPGQGTDEQYF. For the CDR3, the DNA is TGTGCCAGCAGGGAGGAGCCGGGACAGGGAACCGACGAGCAGTACTTC.

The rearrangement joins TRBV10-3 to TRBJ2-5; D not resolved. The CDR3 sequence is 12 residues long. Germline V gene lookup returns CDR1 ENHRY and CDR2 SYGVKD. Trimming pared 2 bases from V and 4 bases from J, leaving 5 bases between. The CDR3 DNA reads TGTGCCATCAGTGAGCCAAGAGAGACCCAGTACTTC. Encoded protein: CAISEPRETQYF.

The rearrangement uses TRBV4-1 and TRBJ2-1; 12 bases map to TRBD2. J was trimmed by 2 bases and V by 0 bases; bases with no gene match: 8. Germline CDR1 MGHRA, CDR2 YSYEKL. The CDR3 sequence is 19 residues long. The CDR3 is CASSQDVGRTSGAYNEQFF. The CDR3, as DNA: TGCGCCAGCAGCCAAGATGTGGGTCGGACTAGCGGGGCCTACAATGAGCAGTTCTTC.

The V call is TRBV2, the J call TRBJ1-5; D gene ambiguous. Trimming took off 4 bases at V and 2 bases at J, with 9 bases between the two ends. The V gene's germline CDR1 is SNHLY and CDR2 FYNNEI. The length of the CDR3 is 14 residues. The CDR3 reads CASSVGHRNQPQHF. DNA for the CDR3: TGTGCCAGCAGTGTAGGGCATCGCAATCAGCCCCAGCATTTT. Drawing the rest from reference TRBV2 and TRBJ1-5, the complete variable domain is EPEVTQTPSHQVTQMGQEVILRCVPISNHLYFYWYRQILGQKVEFLVSFYNNEISEKSEIFDDQFSVERPDGSNFTLKIRSTKLEDSAMYFCASSVGHRNQPQHFGDGTRLSIL.

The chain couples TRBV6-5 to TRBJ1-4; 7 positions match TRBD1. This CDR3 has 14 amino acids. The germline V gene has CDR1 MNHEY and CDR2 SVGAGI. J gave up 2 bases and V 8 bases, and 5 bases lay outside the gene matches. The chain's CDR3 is CASVRDSTNEKLFF. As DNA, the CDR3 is TGTGCCAGCGTCCGGGACAGCACTAATGAAAAACTGTTTTTT.

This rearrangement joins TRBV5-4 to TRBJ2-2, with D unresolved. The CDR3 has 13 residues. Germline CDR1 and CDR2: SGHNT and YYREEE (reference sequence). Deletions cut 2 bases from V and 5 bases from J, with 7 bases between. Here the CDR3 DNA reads TGTGCCAGCAGCTTCGAGGAGACCGGGGAGCTGTTTTTT. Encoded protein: CASSFEETGELFF.

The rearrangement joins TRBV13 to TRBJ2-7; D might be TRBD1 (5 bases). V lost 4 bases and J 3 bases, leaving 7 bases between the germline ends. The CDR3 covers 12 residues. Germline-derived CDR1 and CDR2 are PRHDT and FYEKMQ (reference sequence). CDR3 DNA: TGTGCCAGCAGCTCCGACAGCTACGAGCAGTACTTC. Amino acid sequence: CASSSDSYEQYF.

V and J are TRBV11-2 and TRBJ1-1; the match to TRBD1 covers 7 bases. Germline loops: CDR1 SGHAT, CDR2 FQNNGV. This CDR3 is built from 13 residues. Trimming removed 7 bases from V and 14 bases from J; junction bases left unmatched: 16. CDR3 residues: CASTQQAGTAPFF. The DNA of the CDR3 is TGTGCCAGCACCCAACAGGCGGGGACAGCCCCCTTCTTT.

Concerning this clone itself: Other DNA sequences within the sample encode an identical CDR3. The CDR3 sequence is CASSLGGGEKLFF. In DNA, the CDR3 is TGTGCCAGCAGCTTAGGCGGGGGCGAAAAACTGTTTTTT. This sequence joins TRBV11-2 and TRBJ1-4; possible D gene TRBD1, 6 bases. Trimming took off 1 base at V and 8 bases at J, with 8 bases between the two ends. The CDR3 is 13 amino acids. Germline values: CDR1 SGHAT, CDR2 FQNNGV.

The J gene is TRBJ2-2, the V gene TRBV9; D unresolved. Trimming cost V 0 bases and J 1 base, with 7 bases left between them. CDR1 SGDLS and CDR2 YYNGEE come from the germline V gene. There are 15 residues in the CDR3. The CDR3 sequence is CASSVASRNTGELFF. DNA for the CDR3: TGTGCCAGCAGCGTAGCTAGTAGGAACACCGGGGAGCTGTTTTTT.

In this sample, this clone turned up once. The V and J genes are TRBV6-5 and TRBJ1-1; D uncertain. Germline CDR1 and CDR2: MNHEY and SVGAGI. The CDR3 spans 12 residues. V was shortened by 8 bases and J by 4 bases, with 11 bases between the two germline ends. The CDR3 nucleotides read TGTGCCAGCTGGTCCGCCGGCACTGAAGCTTTCTTT. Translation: CASWSAGTEAFF.